A selection of T cell receptor beta chains follows, all from one sample in a study of blood T cell repertoires in COVID-19. The assay was immunoSEQ multiplex PCR, and TCRdb's table has in-frame clones only and misses some. This table holds roughly 200,000 clones, around 87% found once. Sequenced input: PBMCs or T cells enriched from blood (not recorded which). The receptors derive from a man aged 25 to 45 in a cohort exposed to, infected with or recovered from COVID-19 (not recorded which). Each CDR3 is given with its conserved first and last residue. The D gene is left open where the match is weak. Size is stated for part of the rows, as once, few or many counts, or as a class when the clone is expanded.

D gene: TRBD2
V gene: TRBV7-2
clone size: NA
J gene: TRBJ2-7
CDR3 protein: CASSLVSGSYEQYF
CDR3 DNA: TGTGCCAGCAGCTTAGTGAGCGGGAGTTATGAGCAGTACTTC

D gene: TRBD1
V gene: TRBV28
clone size: few
J gene: TRBJ2-7
CDR3 protein: CASSSTGGSYEQYF
CDR3 DNA: TGTGCCAGCAGTTCAACAGGGGGCAGCTACGAGCAGTACTTC

D gene: TRBD1
V gene: TRBV9
clone size: NA
J gene: TRBJ2-6
CDR3 protein: CASSTGTGLSGANVLTF
CDR3 DNA: TGTGCCAGCAGCACCGGGACAGGGCTATCTGGGGCCAACGTCCTGACTTTC

D gene: TRBD1
V gene: TRBV27
clone size: NA
J gene: TRBJ1-2
CDR3 protein: CASSFGQGANYGYTF
CDR3 DNA: TGTGCCAGCAGTTTTGGACAGGGGGCTAACTATGGCTACACCTTC

D gene: NA
V gene: TRBV7-9
clone size: NA
J gene: TRBJ1-1
CDR3 protein: CASSFGGSEAFF
CDR3 DNA: TGTGCCAGCAGCTTTGGGGGCTCTGAAGCTTTCTTT

D gene: TRBD1
V gene: TRBV20-1
clone size: once
J gene: TRBJ2-1
CDR3 protein: CSASPITGGTYNEQFF
CDR3 DNA: TGCAGTGCTAGTCCAATCACAGGGGGGACCTACAATGAGCAGTTCTTC

D gene: TRBD2
V gene: TRBV29-1
clone size: NA
J gene: TRBJ2-5
CDR3 protein: CSVGLAGGTQYF
CDR3 DNA: TGCAGCGTCGGGCTAGCGGGAGGGACCCAGTACTTC

D gene: TRBD2
V gene: TRBV7-9
clone size: NA
J gene: TRBJ2-1
CDR3 protein: CASSLVGRAVNEQFF
CDR3 DNA: TGTGCCAGCAGCTTAGTCGGGAGGGCCGTGAATGAGCAGTTCTTC

D gene: NA
V gene: TRBV7-9
clone size: NA
J gene: TRBJ2-4
CDR3 protein: CASSLTAIAKNIQYF
CDR3 DNA: TGTGCCAGCAGCTTAACAGCTATAGCCAAAAACATTCAGTACTTC

D gene: NA
V gene: TRBV7-6
clone size: NA
J gene: TRBJ2-1
CDR3 protein: CASSLGQGLPGNEQFF
CDR3 DNA: TGTGCCAGCAGCTTAGGGCAGGGGCTGCCAGGCAATGAGCAGTTCTTC

D gene: NA
V gene: TRBV19
clone size: NA
J gene: TRBJ2-7
CDR3 protein: CASRSPDGTYEQYF
CDR3 DNA: TGTGCCAGTAGGTCCCCGGACGGGACCTACGAGCAGTACTTC

D gene: NA
V gene: TRBV28
clone size: NA
J gene: TRBJ1-5
CDR3 protein: CASSLRVGQPQHF
CDR3 DNA: TGTGCCAGCAGCCTCAGGGTCGGCCAGCCCCAGCATTTT

D gene: NA
V gene: TRBV5-4
clone size: NA
J gene: TRBJ1-4
CDR3 protein: CASAGSATNEKLFF
CDR3 DNA: TGTGCCAGCGCCGGTTCTGCAACTAATGAAAAACTGTTTTTT

D gene: NA
V gene: TRBV27
clone size: NA
J gene: TRBJ1-5
CDR3 protein: CASSSRTHSNQPQHF
CDR3 DNA: TGTGCCAGCAGTTCCCGGACACATAGCAATCAGCCCCAGCATTTT

D gene: NA
V gene: TRBV21-1
clone size: NA
J gene: TRBJ1-2
CDR3 protein: CASRRSAPRGYTF
CDR3 DNA: TGTGCCAGCAGAAGGTCGGCTCCGCGGGGCTACACCTTC

D gene: TRBD1
V gene: TRBV28
clone size: NA
J gene: TRBJ1-2
CDR3 protein: CASRMTGQADYGYTF
CDR3 DNA: TGTGCCAGCCGAATGACCGGACAGGCCGACTATGGCTACACCTTC

D gene: NA
V gene: TRBV4-3
clone size: NA
J gene: TRBJ2-2
CDR3 protein: CASSQDLGGPGELFF
CDR3 DNA: TGCGCCAGCAGCCAAGATCTCGGCGGGCCCGGGGAGCTGTTTTTT

D gene: TRBD1
V gene: TRBV29-1
clone size: once
J gene: TRBJ2-1
CDR3 protein: CSGYGTGMGDEQFF
CDR3 DNA: TGCAGCGGCTACGGGACAGGGATGGGAGATGAGCAGTTCTTC

D gene: TRBD1
V gene: TRBV15
clone size: NA
J gene: TRBJ2-4
CDR3 protein: CATSRVKQGGDIQYF
CDR3 DNA: TGTGCCACCAGCAGAGTTAAACAGGGGGGAGACATTCAGTACTTC

D gene: TRBD2
V gene: TRBV7-9
clone size: NA
J gene: TRBJ2-5
CDR3 protein: CASSLPGGREETQYF
CDR3 DNA: TGTGCCAGCAGCCTCCCTGGCGGGAGGGAGGAGACCCAGTACTTC

D gene: TRBD2
V gene: TRBV7-2
clone size: NA
J gene: TRBJ2-2
CDR3 protein: CASSSRGGTSFPTGELFF
CDR3 DNA: TGTGCCAGCAGCTCCCGGGGAGGGACTAGCTTCCCGACCGGGGAGCTGTTTTTT

D gene: TRBD1
V gene: TRBV7-6
clone size: NA
J gene: TRBJ2-7
CDR3 protein: CASSLRVPDRVEGYEQYF
CDR3 DNA: TGTGCCAGCAGCTTACGGGTCCCTGACAGGGTGGAAGGGTACGAGCAGTACTTC

D gene: TRBD2
V gene: TRBV9
clone size: NA
J gene: TRBJ2-5
CDR3 protein: CASSGGGSTLETQYF
CDR3 DNA: TGTGCCAGCAGCGGGGGGGGTTCCACTCTGGAGACCCAGTACTTC

D gene: NA
V gene: TRBV4-1
clone size: once
J gene: TRBJ2-7
CDR3 protein: CASSQVSGRGSYEQYF
CDR3 DNA: TGCGCCAGCAGCCAAGTCTCCGGGAGAGGGTCCTACGAGCAGTACTTC

D gene: TRBD1
V gene: TRBV7-8
clone size: few
J gene: TRBJ1-3
CDR3 protein: CASSNPPGQGVSAGNTIYF
CDR3 DNA: TGTGCCAGCAGCAATCCCCCGGGACAGGGAGTGTCGGCAGGAAACACCATATATTTT

D gene: NA
V gene: TRBV5-5
clone size: NA
J gene: TRBJ1-4
CDR3 protein: CASSLAGQGSNEKLFF
CDR3 DNA: TGTGCCAGCAGCTTGGCCGGGCAGGGTTCTAATGAAAAACTGTTTTTT

D gene: NA
V gene: TRBV27
clone size: NA
J gene: TRBJ1-2
CDR3 protein: CASSSKGFGGYTF
CDR3 DNA: TGTGCCAGCAGTTCAAAGGGGTTTGGGGGCTACACCTTC

D gene: NA
V gene: TRBV6-2/TRBV6-3
clone size: NA
J gene: TRBJ2-1
CDR3 protein: CASSYGLYNEQFF
CDR3 DNA: TGTGCCAGCAGTTACGGACTATACAATGAGCAGTTCTTC

D gene: NA
V gene: TRBV15
clone size: NA
J gene: TRBJ1-5
CDR3 protein: CATSTEYSNQPQHF
CDR3 DNA: TGTGCCACCAGCACGGAGTATAGCAATCAGCCCCAGCATTTT

D gene: TRBD1
V gene: TRBV6-5
clone size: NA
J gene: TRBJ2-5
CDR3 protein: CASSYSQGAQYF
CDR3 DNA: TGTGCCAGCAGTTACTCCCAGGGGGCCCAGTACTTC

D gene: NA
V gene: TRBV6-5
clone size: NA
J gene: TRBJ1-3
CDR3 protein: CASSPGGGNTIYF
CDR3 DNA: TGTGCCAGCAGTCCCGGGGGTGGAAACACCATATATTTT

D gene: NA
V gene: TRBV18
clone size: NA
J gene: TRBJ2-1
CDR3 protein: CASSPGGWGDEQFF
CDR3 DNA: TGTGCCAGCTCACCAGGAGGTTGGGGGGATGAGCAGTTCTTC

D gene: TRBD2
V gene: TRBV28
clone size: NA
J gene: TRBJ2-1
CDR3 protein: CASSLLAGGLNEQFF
CDR3 DNA: TGTGCCAGCAGCCTCCTCGCGGGAGGGCTCAATGAGCAGTTCTTC

D gene: NA
V gene: TRBV18
clone size: NA
J gene: TRBJ1-1
CDR3 protein: CASSPPGQRNTEAFF
CDR3 DNA: TGTGCCAGCTCACCACCGGGGCAAAGGAACACTGAAGCTTTCTTT

D gene: TRBD2
V gene: TRBV27
clone size: NA
J gene: TRBJ2-1
CDR3 protein: CASSPGTSGRNEQFF
CDR3 DNA: TGTGCCAGCAGCCCCGGGACTAGCGGACGGAATGAGCAGTTCTTC

D gene: NA
V gene: TRBV11-3
clone size: few
J gene: TRBJ2-2
CDR3 protein: CASSPFSNTGELFF
CDR3 DNA: TGTGCCAGCAGCCCCTTTAGCAACACCGGGGAGCTGTTTTTT

D gene: TRBD2
V gene: TRBV3-1/TRBV3-2
clone size: NA
J gene: TRBJ2-1
CDR3 protein: CASSLETSDSNEQFF
CDR3 DNA: TGTGCCAGCAGCCTCGAGACTAGCGATAGCAATGAGCAGTTCTTC

D gene: NA
V gene: TRBV4-3
clone size: NA
J gene: TRBJ1-2
CDR3 protein: CASSQAGRSYGYTF
CDR3 DNA: TGCGCCAGCAGCCAAGCGGGTAGGAGCTATGGCTACACCTTC

D gene: TRBD1
V gene: TRBV7-2
clone size: NA
J gene: TRBJ1-2
CDR3 protein: CASSPRTGSYGYTF
CDR3 DNA: TGTGCCAGCAGCCCCCGGACAGGGAGCTATGGCTACACCTTC

D gene: TRBD2
V gene: TRBV7-3
clone size: NA
J gene: TRBJ2-1
CDR3 protein: CASSLGTSDNEQFF
CDR3 DNA: TGTGCCAGCAGCTTGGGGACTAGCGACAATGAGCAGTTCTTC

D gene: TRBD2
V gene: TRBV5-1
clone size: NA
J gene: TRBJ2-7
CDR3 protein: CASSLRPAGGADEQYF
CDR3 DNA: TGCGCCAGCAGCTTGCGGCCAGCGGGAGGGGCGGACGAGCAGTACTTC

D gene: TRBD2
V gene: TRBV5-1
clone size: NA
J gene: TRBJ2-1
CDR3 protein: CASGRGGDEQFF
CDR3 DNA: TGCGCCAGCGGTAGGGGAGGGGATGAGCAGTTCTTC

D gene: TRBD1
V gene: TRBV7-2
clone size: NA
J gene: TRBJ2-5
CDR3 protein: CASSTSRRDRSVGQETQYF
CDR3 DNA: TGTGCCAGCAGCACCTCACGACGGGACAGGTCTGTGGGGCAAGAGACCCAGTACTTC

D gene: NA
V gene: TRBV2
clone size: NA
J gene: TRBJ1-5
CDR3 protein: CASRETYSNQPQHF
CDR3 DNA: TGTGCCAGCAGGGAAACATATAGCAATCAGCCCCAGCATTTT